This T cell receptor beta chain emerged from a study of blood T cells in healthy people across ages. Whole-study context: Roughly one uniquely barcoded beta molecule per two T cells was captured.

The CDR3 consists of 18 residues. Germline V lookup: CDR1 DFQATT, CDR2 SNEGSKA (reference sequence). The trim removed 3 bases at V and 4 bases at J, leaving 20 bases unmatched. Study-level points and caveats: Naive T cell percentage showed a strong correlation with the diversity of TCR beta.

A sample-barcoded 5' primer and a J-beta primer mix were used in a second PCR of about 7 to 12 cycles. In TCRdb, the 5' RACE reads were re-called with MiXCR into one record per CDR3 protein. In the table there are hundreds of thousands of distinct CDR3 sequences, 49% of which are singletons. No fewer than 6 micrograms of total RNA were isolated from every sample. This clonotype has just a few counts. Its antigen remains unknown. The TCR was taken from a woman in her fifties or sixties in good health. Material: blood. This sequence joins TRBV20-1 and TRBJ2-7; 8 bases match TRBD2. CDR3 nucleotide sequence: TGCAGTGCTAGGAGTACCCCCTCCCTAGGCGGGAGGCAGTACGAGCAGTACTTC. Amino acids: CSARSTPSLGGRQYEQYF.